This T cell receptor beta chain derives from a study of T cells after yellow fever vaccination. TCRdb called the 5' RACE reads again in MiXCR, with one record for every CDR3 protein. The sample carries about 300,000 distinct CDR3 sequences, 7.5% to 9% recorded once. CDR3 length: 15 residues. V lost 3 bases and J 6 bases, leaving 15 bases between the germline ends. Germline CDR1 and CDR2: MDHEN and SYDVKM. The sequencing here drew on CD4+ T cells sorted from PBMCs, taken 5 days after the yellow fever booster vaccination. The origin of this receptor is a young man who received the YFV17D yellow fever vaccine. This chain uses TRBV28 with TRBJ2-1; possibly TRBD2 for D (7 bases). CDR3 DNA: TGTGCCAGCAGTTTTGGGGGGGGCGGGACCAATGAGCAGTTCTTC. Translated: CASSFGGGGTNEQFF.